The rows below give T cell receptor beta chains drawn from one sample of a study of blood T cells in healthy people across ages. TCRdb reprocessed the 5' RACE reads with MiXCR, giving one entry per CDR3 protein. This table holds around 650,000 distinct CDR3 sequences, approximately 40% found once. Sample: blood. These receptor sequences come from a man older than 75 in good health. CDR3s include the opening cysteine and the closing phenylalanine or tryptophan. Each record gives: J gene, CDR3 length, D gene, V gene, CDR3 protein. D genes are given only for firm matches.

TRBJ2-1 | 12 | TRBD2 | TRBV20-1 | CSARIPGGVVFF
TRBJ1-5 | 14 | NA | TRBV4-3 | CASSQDTRNQPQHF
TRBJ2-1 | 14 | TRBD1 | TRBV7-9 | CASSVGTGEGEQFF
TRBJ2-3 | 15 | TRBD2 | TRBV6-2/TRBV6-3 | CASRAEAGGMNTQYF
TRBJ2-1 | 16 | TRBD2 | TRBV9 | CASSSRSGGAFNEQFF
TRBJ1-6 | 15 | NA | TRBV7-2 | CASSLERGHNSPLHF
TRBJ1-5 | 16 | TRBD1 | TRBV7-2 | CASSPDTGGLNQPQHF
TRBJ2-3 | 14 | NA | TRBV7-2 | CASRPQGTGDTQYF
TRBJ2-5 | 15 | NA | TRBV7-2 | CASSLSFGHLETQYF
TRBJ2-6 | 17 | TRBD1 | TRBV6-2/TRBV6-3 | CASSTGQGALGANVLTF
TRBJ1-3 | 14 | NA | TRBV29-1 | CSVAPDYSGNTIYF
TRBJ1-2 | 14 | TRBD1 | TRBV5-6 | CASSIGQANYGYTF
TRBJ2-2 | 15 | NA | TRBV4-3 | CARSQDMLGGGELFF
TRBJ2-1 | 17 | NA | TRBV7-9 | CASSLRFGASSYNEQFF
TRBJ2-6 | 17 | NA | TRBV6-1 | CASSPGRGSSGANVLTF
TRBJ2-7 | 14 | TRBD1 | TRBV29-1 | CSVAPNRGSHEQYF
TRBJ2-5 | 13 | TRBD2 | TRBV20-1 | CSAIGTSGETQYF
TRBJ1-4 | 16 | NA | TRBV27 | CASSLRAGAINEKLFF
TRBJ2-7 | 12 | NA | TRBV7-2 | CASSGIHYEQYF
TRBJ2-2 | 13 | NA | TRBV6-5 | CASRQEVTGELFF
TRBJ2-5 | 13 | NA | TRBV4-2 | CASSQARGQTQYF
TRBJ1-1 | 14 | NA | TRBV25-1 | CASSESGGTTEAFF
TRBJ2-2 | 16 | NA | TRBV4-2 | CASSQASVTNTGELFF
TRBJ2-1 | 17 | TRBD2 | TRBV11-1 | CASSLAAHSGSVNEQFF
NA | 14 | TRBD1 | TRBV29-1 | CSVGFGTGSYEQYF
TRBJ2-7 | 15 | TRBD1 | TRBV6-5 | CASSPGTGGTYEQYF
TRBJ1-1 | 14 | TRBD1 | TRBV3-1 | CASSQGQGDTEAFF
TRBJ2-4 | 15 | TRBD1 | TRBV20-1 | CSAMGQGAYKNIQYF
TRBJ2-1 | 14 | TRBD1 | TRBV11-3 | CASSPGQGNNEQFF
TRBJ2-5 | 13 | NA | TRBV20-1 | CSASTPVPETQYF
TRBJ2-3 | 19 | TRBD2 | TRBV6-5 | CASSYSRGTSGRSTDTQYF
TRBJ2-1 | 14 | TRBD2 | TRBV14 | CASSQELAGEGQFF
TRBJ2-5 | 14 | NA | TRBV29-1 | CSVVPGRRQETQYF
TRBJ2-7 | 14 | NA | TRBV2 | CASTLVEGTYEQYF
TRBJ2-3 | 14 | NA | TRBV6-2/TRBV6-3 | CASSFFQSKDTQYF
TRBJ2-1 | 15 | TRBD2 | TRBV12-3/TRBV12-4 | CASSLASGGPNEQFF
TRBJ2-5 | 11 | NA | TRBV6-2/TRBV6-3 | CASSNPGAQYF
TRBJ2-5 | 16 | TRBD2 | TRBV3-1 | CASSQDVERGFSKQYF
TRBJ2-7 | 12 | NA | TRBV20-1 | CSATRFSYEQYF
TRBJ2-5 | 15 | TRBD2 | TRBV12-3/TRBV12-4 | CASSSPLAGPHEQYF
TRBJ1-2 | 12 | NA | TRBV20-1 | CSAVQGNYGYTF
TRBJ2-2 | 12 | NA | TRBV29-1 | CSVEDSRVELFF
TRBJ2-7 | 15 | TRBD1 | TRBV29-1 | CGVEDRTGAPYEQYF
TRBJ1-2 | 14 | NA | TRBV20-1 | CSATGAVSNYGYTF
TRBJ2-7 | 15 | NA | TRBV20-1 | CSARNPLNSRVEQYF
TRBJ2-1 | 15 | NA | TRBV20-1 | CSAREPGFTYNEQFF
TRBJ2-1 | 15 | NA | TRBV20-1 | CSAAKAEGANNEQFF
TRBJ2-3 | 12 | NA | TRBV10-3 | CAINTGTDTQYF
TRBJ1-2 | 15 | NA | TRBV7-2 | CASSLGSGVNYGYTF
TRBJ2-3 | 14 | TRBD2 | TRBV7-2 | CVSSLSGIRDTQYF
TRBJ2-7 | 12 | NA | TRBV6-2/TRBV6-3 | CASSGLALEQYF
TRBJ2-7 | 13 | TRBD1 | TRBV29-1 | CSVELGQGARQYF
TRBJ2-6 | 12 | NA | TRBV6-2/TRBV6-3 | CASALTANVLTF
TRBJ2-5 | 16 | TRBD2 | TRBV5-1 | CASSRLGRGVEETQYF